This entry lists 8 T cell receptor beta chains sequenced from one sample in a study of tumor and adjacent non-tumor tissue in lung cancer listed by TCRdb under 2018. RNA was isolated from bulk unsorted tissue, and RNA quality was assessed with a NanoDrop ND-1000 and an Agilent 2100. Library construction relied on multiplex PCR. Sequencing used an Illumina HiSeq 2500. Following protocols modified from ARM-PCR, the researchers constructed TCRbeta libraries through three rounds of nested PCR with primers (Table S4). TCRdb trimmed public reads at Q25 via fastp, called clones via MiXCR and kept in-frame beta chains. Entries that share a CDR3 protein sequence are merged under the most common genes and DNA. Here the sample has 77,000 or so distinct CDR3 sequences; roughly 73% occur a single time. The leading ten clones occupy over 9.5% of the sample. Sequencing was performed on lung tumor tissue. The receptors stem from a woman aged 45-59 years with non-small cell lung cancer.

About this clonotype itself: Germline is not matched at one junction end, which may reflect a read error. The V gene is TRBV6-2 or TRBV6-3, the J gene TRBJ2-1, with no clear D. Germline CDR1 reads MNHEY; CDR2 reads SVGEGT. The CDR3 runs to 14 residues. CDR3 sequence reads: CASSYTESASEQIF. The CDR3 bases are TGTGCTAGCAGTTATACGGAGAGCGCAAGTGAGCAGATCTTC.

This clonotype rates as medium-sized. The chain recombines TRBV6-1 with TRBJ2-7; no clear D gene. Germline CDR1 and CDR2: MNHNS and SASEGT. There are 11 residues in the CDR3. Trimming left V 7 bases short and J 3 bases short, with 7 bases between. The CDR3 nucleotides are TGTGCCAGCAATCGGAACTACGAGCAGTACTTC. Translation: CASNRNYEQYF.

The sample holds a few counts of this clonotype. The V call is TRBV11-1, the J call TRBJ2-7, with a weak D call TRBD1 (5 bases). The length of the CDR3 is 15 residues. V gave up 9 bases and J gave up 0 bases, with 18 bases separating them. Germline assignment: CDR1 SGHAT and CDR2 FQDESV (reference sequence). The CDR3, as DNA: TGTGCCAGTAGCCGGATAGGGGCTGCCTCCTACGAGCAGTACTTC. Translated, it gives CASSRIGAASYEQYF.

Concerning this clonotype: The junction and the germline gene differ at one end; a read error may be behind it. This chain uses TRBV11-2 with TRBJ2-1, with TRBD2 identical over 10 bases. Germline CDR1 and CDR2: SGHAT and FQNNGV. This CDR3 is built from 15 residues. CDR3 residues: CAGSLEASGSAKQFF. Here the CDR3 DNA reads TGTGCCGGCAGCTTAGAAGCTAGCGGGAGTGCTAAGCAGTTCTTC. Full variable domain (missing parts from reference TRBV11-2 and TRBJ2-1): EAGVAQSPRYKIIEKRQSVAFWCNPISGHATLYWYQQILGQGPKLLIQFQNNGVVDDSQLPKDRFSAERLKGVDSTLKIQPAKLEDSAVYLCAGSLEASGSAKQFFGPGTRLTVL.

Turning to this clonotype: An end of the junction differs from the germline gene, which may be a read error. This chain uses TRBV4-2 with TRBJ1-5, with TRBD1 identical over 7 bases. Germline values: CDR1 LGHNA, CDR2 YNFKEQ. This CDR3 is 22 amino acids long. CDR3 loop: CASSQVPTGNTGVAYSNQLQHF. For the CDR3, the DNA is TGTGCCAGCAGCCAAGTCCCTACAGGAAATACAGGGGTAGCCTATAGCAACCAGCTCCAGCATTTT.

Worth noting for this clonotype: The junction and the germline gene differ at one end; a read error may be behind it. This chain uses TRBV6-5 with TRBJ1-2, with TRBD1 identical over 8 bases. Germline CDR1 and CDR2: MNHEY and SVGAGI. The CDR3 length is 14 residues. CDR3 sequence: CASSYNGQGSGYTF. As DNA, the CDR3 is TGTGCCAGTAGTTATAACGGACAGGGCAGCGGCTACACCTTC.

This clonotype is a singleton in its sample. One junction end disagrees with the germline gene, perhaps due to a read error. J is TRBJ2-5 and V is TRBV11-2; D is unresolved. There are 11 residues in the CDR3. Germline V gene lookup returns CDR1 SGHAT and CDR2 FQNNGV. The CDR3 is CANSPAQTQYF. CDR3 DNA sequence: TGTGCCAACAGCCCCGCGCAGACCCAGTACTTC.

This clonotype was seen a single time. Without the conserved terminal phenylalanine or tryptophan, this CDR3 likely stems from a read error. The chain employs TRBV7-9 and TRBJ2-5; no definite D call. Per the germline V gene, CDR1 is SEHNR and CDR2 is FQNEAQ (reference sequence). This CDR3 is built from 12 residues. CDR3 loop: CASSTLEETQYL. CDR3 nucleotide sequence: TGTGCTAGCAGCACCCTAGAAGAGACCCAGTACCTC.